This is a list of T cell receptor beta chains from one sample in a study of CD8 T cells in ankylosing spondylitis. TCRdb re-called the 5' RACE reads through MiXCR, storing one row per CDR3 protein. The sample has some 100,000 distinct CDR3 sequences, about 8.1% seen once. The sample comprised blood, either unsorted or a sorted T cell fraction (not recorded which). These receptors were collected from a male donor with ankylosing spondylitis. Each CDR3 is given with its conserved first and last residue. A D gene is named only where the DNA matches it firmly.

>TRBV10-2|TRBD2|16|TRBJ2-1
CASSEHIAGGWNEQFF
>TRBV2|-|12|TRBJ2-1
CASAPWLNEQFF
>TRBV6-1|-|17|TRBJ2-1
CASSPDTRVLSYNEQFF
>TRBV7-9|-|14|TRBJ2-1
CASSLGGPLNEQFF
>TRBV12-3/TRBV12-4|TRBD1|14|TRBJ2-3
CASSTTGGTDTQYF
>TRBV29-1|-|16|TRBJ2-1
CSVEELTVLAYNEQFF
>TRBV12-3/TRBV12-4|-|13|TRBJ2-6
CAGAGVGANVLTF
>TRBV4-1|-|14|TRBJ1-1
CASSGVGVNTEAFF
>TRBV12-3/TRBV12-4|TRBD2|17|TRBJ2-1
CASSFGSSGSSYNEQFF
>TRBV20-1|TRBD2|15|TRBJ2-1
CSARILAGGLNEQFF
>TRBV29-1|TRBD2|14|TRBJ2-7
CSVEGASGAQEQYF
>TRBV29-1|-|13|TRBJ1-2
CSTRDGESYGYTF
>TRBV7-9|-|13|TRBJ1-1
CASNQRGNTEAFF
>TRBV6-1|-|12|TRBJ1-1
CASSEDESEAFF
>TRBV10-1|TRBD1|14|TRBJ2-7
CASGPGTGLPGQYF
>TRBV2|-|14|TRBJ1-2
CASSDGGNYYGYTF
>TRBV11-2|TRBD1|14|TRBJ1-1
CASSRAGGITEAFF
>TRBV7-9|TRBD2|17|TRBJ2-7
CASRPGLAGEDAYEQYF
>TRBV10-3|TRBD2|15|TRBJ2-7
CAISELAGGSYEQYF
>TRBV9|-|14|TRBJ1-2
CASTPAGRNYGYTF
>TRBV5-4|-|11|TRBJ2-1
CASSLMSEQFF
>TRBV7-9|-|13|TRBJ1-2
CASSHSTNYGYTF
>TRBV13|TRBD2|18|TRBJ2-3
CASSSASLSGIGTDTQYF
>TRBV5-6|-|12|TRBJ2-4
CASSGGEAIQYF
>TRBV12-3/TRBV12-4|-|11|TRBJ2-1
CASSPGTEQFF
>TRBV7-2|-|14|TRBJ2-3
CASSYEGSTDTQYF
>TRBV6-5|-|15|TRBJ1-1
CASSYGQEGSPEAFF
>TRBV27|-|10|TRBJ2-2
CASGTGELFF
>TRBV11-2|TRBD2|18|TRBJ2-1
CASSLDPPGGSSYNEQFF
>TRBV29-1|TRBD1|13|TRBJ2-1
CSVLGTAYNEQFF
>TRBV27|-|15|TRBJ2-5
CASSLGQPQGETQYF
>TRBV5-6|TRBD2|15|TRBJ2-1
CASSPGLAGYNEQFF
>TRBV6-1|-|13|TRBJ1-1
CASSEWGITEAFF
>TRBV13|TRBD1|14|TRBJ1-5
CASRAGGPNQPQHF
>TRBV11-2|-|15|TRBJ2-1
CASSLVGGQADEQFF
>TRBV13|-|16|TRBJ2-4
CASSSNPGLAKNIQYF
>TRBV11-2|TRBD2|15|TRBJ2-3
CASSYAGELPDTQYF
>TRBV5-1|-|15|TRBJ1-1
CASSLGDQDGTEAFF